This TCR beta chain was sequenced during a study of blood T cells in healthy people across ages. Through a sample-barcoded 5' primer and a J-beta primer mix, a second PCR was run for roughly 7 to 12 cycles. TCRdb re-called the 5' RACE reads with MiXCR, one entry per CDR3 protein. The repertoire has more than 700,000 distinct CDR3 sequences, about 46% of them found once; the top ten carry approximately 18%. The V end lost 5 bases, the J end lost 5 bases, and 6 bases lay between the germline ends. This CDR3 spans 11 amino acids. Germline lookup yields CDR1 KGHDR and CDR2 SFDVKD. The sequence was obtained from a man aged 80 or over in good health. Source material: blood. The chain recombines TRBV24-1 with TRBJ2-7, with a possible D match to TRBD2 (6 bases). The CDR3 DNA reads as TGTGCCACCAGTGCGGGAGACGAGCAGTACTTC. It translates to CATSAGDEQYF.